The clone carrying this TCR beta chain was picked up many times. TCRdb ran MiXCR on the 5' RACE reads and lists one entry per CDR3 protein. The sample contains 150,000 or so distinct CDR3 sequences, roughly 18% of which appear only once. The data belong to a study of CD8 T cells in ankylosing spondylitis. The sample taken for sequencing was blood, either unsorted or a sorted T cell fraction (not recorded which). The receptor was isolated from a male donor with ankylosing spondylitis or in good health (not recorded which).

CDR3 coding DNA: TGTGCCACCACTGGGTCCTACCAAGAGACCCAGTACTTC. This sequence encodes CATTGSYQETQYF. The rearrangement uses TRBV15 and TRBJ2-5; D call uncertain. Germline CDR1 and CDR2: LNHNV and YYDKDF (reference sequence). V was shortened by 7 bases and J by 0 bases, with 9 bases between the two germline ends. The CDR3 consists of 13 residues.